Listed below are T cell receptor beta chains from one sample, sequenced in a study. TCRdb reprocessed the 5' RACE reads via MiXCR and lists one record per CDR3 protein. The sample shows 20,000 to 25,000 distinct CDR3 sequences, 30% of them seen only once. Specimen: tumor-infiltrating naive CD4+ T cells sorted from the breast tumor. Receptor source: a female donor with breast cancer. The conserved cysteine and the conserved F or W are not part of the CDR3 here. The order of the fields is V gene, J gene, CDR3 protein.

TRBV15	TRBJ1-2	ATSRGGLPYGYT
TRBV30	TRBJ1-6	AWSVSRPQGGSPLH
TRBV24-1	TRBJ2-1	ATSDLNSFNYNEQF
TRBV5-1	TRBJ2-1	ASSLTGSSYNEQF
TRBV7-3	TRBJ2-1	ASSLDRESEQF
TRBV28	TRBJ2-7	ASTGGQGKGSYEQY
TRBV24-1	TRBJ2-1	ATSPLATHEQF
TRBV6-1	TRBJ2-3	ASRLGQILADTQY
TRBV7-3	TRBJ2-2	ASSLLAGHTGELF
TRBV5-1	TRBJ2-2	ASSFLAGDTGELF
TRBV6-1	TRBJ2-3	ASTSQGEEGTDTQY
TRBV7-9	TRBJ2-7	ASSDRYYEQY
TRBV29-1	TRBJ2-1	SVDRGGLGQF
TRBV5-1	TRBJ1-2	ASSLRDGGYT
TRBV27	TRBJ2-1	ASSLGIYNEQF
TRBV6-1	TRBJ2-1	ASVLQRLAVNEQF
TRBV20-1	TRBJ2-1	SARVAGVTYNEQF
TRBV30	TRBJ1-1	AWALPTGMNTEAF
TRBV5-4	TRBJ2-2	ASSFKGANTGELF
TRBV20-1	TRBJ2-1	SAYKVKRSGEQF
TRBV12-3/TRBV12-4	TRBJ1-5	ASSLTTVSQH
TRBV5-6	TRBJ2-1	ASSLVSAYNEQF